The sequence of this T cell receptor (beta chain) was determined in a study of CD8 T cells in ankylosing spondylitis. This clonotype was counted a few times. No antigen is known for it. CDR1 SEHNR and CDR2 FQNEAQ come from the germline V gene (reference sequence). Trimming shortened V by 0 bases and J by 3 bases, and 6 bases separated the two germline ends. The CDR3 totals 13 residues. Libraries for TCR beta were made by quantitative 5'-RACE with molecular barcodes. Each CDR3 protein gets one entry after TCRdb re-called the 5' RACE reads with MiXCR. The sample lists over 100,000 distinct CDR3 sequences, approximately 6.8% occurring once. The study, taken as a whole, reports: Some of these motif variants have turned up before, in reports on reactive arthritis synovial fluid and blood.

The J gene is TRBJ2-7, the V gene TRBV7-9; D gene unclear. The source is a male donor with ankylosing spondylitis or in good health (not recorded which). Sequencing input: blood, either unsorted or a sorted T cell fraction (not recorded which). The CDR3 DNA is TGTGCCAGCAGCTTAGCCCCTTACTACGAGCAGTACTTC. Translating gives CASSLAPYYEQYF.